These 28 T cell receptor beta chains originate from one sample sequenced in a study of control samples from healthy donors and cancer patients. TCRdb's copy holds only in-frame clones and misses some; the assay was immunoSEQ multiplex PCR. The table lists almost 90,000 clones, roughly 86% of them singletons. The specimen sequenced was blood. The origin of the receptors is a man under 40 in good health.

The V call is TRBV24-1, the J call TRBJ1-6, with 7 bases lining up with TRBD1. Germline assignment: CDR1 KGHDR and CDR2 SFDVKD. Germline trimming cut 7 bases from V and 7 bases from J; bases unmatched to any gene: 3. The CDR3 length is 13 residues. The CDR3 reads CATRQGTNSPLHF. The CDR3 coding sequence is TGTGCCACCAGACAGGGGACCAATTCACCCCTCCACTTT.

The chain uses TRBV18 and TRBJ1-2, with D perhaps matching TRBD1 (6 bases). With 2 bases removed from V and 2 bases from J, the gap between germline ends came to 9 bases. CDR1 KGHSH and CDR2 LQKENI come from the germline V gene. CDR3 length: 14 residues. DNA for the CDR3: TGTGCCAGCTCACCAACAGGGTCCAACTATGGCTACACCTTC. The encoded protein is CASSPTGSNYGYTF.

The chain employs TRBV6-1 and TRBJ2-7; D possibly corresponds to TRBD2 (5 bases). The CDR3 spans 14 residues. Germline V gene lookup returns CDR1 MNHNS and CDR2 SASEGT. V lost 3 bases, J lost 1 base, and 10 bases lay in between. This CDR3 reads CASSDLGRSYEQYV. The CDR3 bases are TGTGCCAGCAGTGATTTGGGGAGATCCTACGAGCAGTACGTC.

This chain links TRBV12-5 with TRBJ2-1; 9 positions agree with TRBD1. This CDR3 comprises 19 residues. The V segment lost 2 bases and the J segment 1 base; nucleotides outside the gene matches: 12. Per the germline V gene, CDR1 is LGHNT and CDR2 is FRNRAP. CDR3 residues: CASGLTGGGTGISYNEQFF. CDR3 bases: TGTGCTAGTGGTTTGACAGGGGGCGGGACAGGGATTTCCTACAATGAGCAGTTCTTC.

The chain employs TRBV3-1 (or the pseudogene TRBV3-2) and TRBJ2-7; a weak D match, TRBD2 (5 bases). CDR1 is LGHDT and CDR2 is YNNKEL in the germline V gene (reference sequence). The CDR3 runs to 15 residues. Trimming took off 4 bases at V and 3 bases at J, with 16 bases between the two ends. This CDR3 reads CASSLEEAGFYEQYF. The CDR3 nucleotides are TGTGCCAGCAGCCTTGAGGAGGCTGGATTCTACGAGCAGTACTTC.

The V call is TRBV2, the J call TRBJ1-5, with 8 nucleotides matching TRBD1. V lost 4 bases to trimming and J lost 3 bases; unmatched junction nucleotides: 2. CDR3 size: 14 residues. Germline V CDR1 and CDR2: SNHLY, FYNNEI. The CDR3 region has the DNA TGTGCCAGCAGTGGGGACAGGACCAATCAGCCCCAGCATTTT. It translates to CASSGDRTNQPQHF.

The gene calls are TRBV14 and TRBJ1-1; no reliable D call. V gave up 4 bases and J gave up 7 bases, with 13 bases separating them. The CDR3 has 13 residues. CDR1 is SGHDN, CDR2 FVKESK, per germline. Here the CDR3 reads CASSPKAGVEAFF. CDR3 DNA sequence: TGTGCCAGCAGCCCGAAGGCCGGGGTTGAAGCTTTCTTT.

The chain recombines TRBV24-1 with TRBJ2-5; 8 bases map to TRBD2. Germline CDR1 KGHDR, CDR2 SFDVKD. The CDR3 covers 14 residues. V lost 8 bases to trimming and J lost 5 bases; unmatched junction nucleotides: 9. In DNA form, the CDR3 reads TGTGCCACCACGGCGACGGGGGGGTCGGAGACCCAGTACTTC. Amino acid sequence: CATTATGGSETQYF.

The chain couples TRBV2 to TRBJ1-2; maybe TRBD1 (6 bases). This CDR3 has 14 amino acids. Germline CDR1 SNHLY, CDR2 FYNNEI. V lost 5 bases to trimming and J lost 14 bases, with 24 bases between them. The DNA of the CDR3 is TGTGCCAGCAGTCTGGGGGCATCCCTGGAGGCTGATACCTTC. This translates into CASSLGASLEADTF.

The chain has TRBV3-1 (or the pseudogene TRBV3-2) and TRBJ1-2; TRBD1 aligns across 7 bases. This CDR3 spans 14 amino acids. Per germline, CDR1 LGHDT and CDR2 YNNKEL (reference sequence). After removal of 3 bases from V and 8 bases from J, the junction contained 9 bases not matched to a gene. CDR3 nucleotide sequence: TGTGCCAGCAGCCACACAGACAGGGCCGGGGGCTACACCTTC. Protein: CASSHTDRAGGYTF.

The chain has TRBV6-6 and TRBJ2-2; TRBD1 matches 9 bases. The junction had 7 bases not matched to a gene; V was cut back by 5 bases and J by 3 bases. The germline V gene has CDR1 MNHNY and CDR2 SVGAGI (reference sequence). CDR3 length: 16 amino acids. CDR3: CASSRDRGWDTGELFF. CDR3 in DNA: TGTGCCAGCAGTCGAGACAGGGGGTGGGACACCGGGGAGCTGTTTTTT.

The chain combines TRBV4-2 with TRBJ2-3, with D tentatively TRBD2 (5 bases). There are 14 residues in the CDR3. Between the trimmed V and J ends, which lost 1 base and 4 bases, there was a span of 9 bases. Germline assignment: CDR1 LGHNA and CDR2 YNFKEQ. The CDR3 nucleotides read TGTGCCAGCAGCCAAGTCGCGGGTTCAGATACGCAGTATTTT. The encoded protein is CASSQVAGSDTQYF.

The chain has TRBV30 and TRBJ2-5; 7 bases line up with TRBD1. CDR1 is GTSNPN and CDR2 is SVGIG in the germline V gene (reference sequence). CDR3 length: 14 amino acids. The junction had 5 bases not matched to a gene; V was cut back by 0 bases and J by 4 bases. The CDR3 loop reads CAWSVRAGGETQYF. Here the CDR3 DNA reads TGTGCCTGGAGTGTCCGGGCAGGGGGAGAGACCCAGTACTTC.

V gene TRBV7-9 combines with J gene TRBJ1-1, with unresolved D. Trimming cost V 8 bases and J 1 base, with 11 bases left between them. CDR3 length: 13 residues. Germline V gives CDR1 SEHNR, CDR2 FQNEAQ (reference sequence). CDR3: CASRDGGNTEAFF. CDR3 in DNA: TGTGCCAGCCGCGACGGCGGGAACACTGAAGCTTTCTTT.

DNA of the CDR3: TGTGCCAGCAGCTACCGACTAGCGGGGCAAGAGACCCAGTACTTC. Translation gives CASSYRLAGQETQYF. V is TRBV7-6 and J is TRBJ2-5; 11 bases agree with TRBD2. In germline, CDR1 is SGHVS, CDR2 FNYEAQ. V shed 4 bases, J shed 2 bases, and the junction held 3 bases outside the gene matches. The CDR3 consists of 15 residues.

CDR3 DNA: TGTGCCAGCAGCCACCGAGACAGGGTCTATGGCTACACCTTC. Residues: CASSHRDRVYGYTF. The chain has TRBV3-1 (or the pseudogene TRBV3-2) and TRBJ1-2; 7 bases line up with TRBD1. In germline, CDR1 is LGHDT, CDR2 YNNKEL (reference sequence). The J segment lost 4 bases and the V segment lost 3 bases, leaving 5 bases of the junction unmatched. The CDR3 is 14 amino acids.

The chain couples TRBV4-1 to TRBJ2-6; D is perhaps TRBD2 (6 bases). CDR3 length equals 20 residues. Trimming left V 1 base short and J 0 bases short, with 19 bases between. Germline loops: CDR1 MGHRA, CDR2 YSYEKL. CDR3 nucleotides: TGCGCCAGCAGCCAAGTTCTGTCGTTGCGGGGTCGCTCTGGGGCCAACGTCCTGACTTTC. This sequence encodes CASSQVLSLRGRSGANVLTF.

On this clone: The sample has other DNA sequences that encode this CDR3 too. The chain has TRBV2 and TRBJ2-7; D is perhaps TRBD1 (5 bases). This CDR3 has 13 amino acids. Germline values: CDR1 SNHLY, CDR2 FYNNEI. V dropped 4 bases and J dropped 2 bases, with 9 bases sitting between them. As DNA, the CDR3 is TGTGCCAGCAGTGGAGACAGAGCCTACGAGCAGTACTTC. Its translation is CASSGDRAYEQYF.

V and J are TRBV5-6 and TRBJ2-3; D gene uncertain. V was shortened by 0 bases and J by 4 bases, with 6 bases between the two germline ends. The germline CDR1 and CDR2 sequences are SGHDT and YYEEEE. The CDR3 covers 13 residues. The CDR3 loop is CASSLGMADTQYF. DNA of the CDR3: TGTGCCAGCAGCTTGGGAATGGCAGATACGCAGTATTTT.

A single count supports this clone. This chain joins TRBV30 and TRBJ1-6; D possibly corresponds to TRBD1 (5 bases). Trimming left V 3 bases short and J 4 bases short, with 7 bases between. This CDR3 spans 13 amino acids. Germline V CDR1 and CDR2: GTSNPN, SVGIG (reference sequence). In nucleotides, the CDR3 is TGTGCCTGGAGGACAGAGTATAATTCACCCCTCCACTTT. This codes for CAWRTEYNSPLHF.

In its sample, this clone was seen a few times. Other nucleotide sequences from this sample produce the same CDR3. V and J are TRBV10-1 and TRBJ2-1, with 10 bases identical to TRBD1. J lost 4 bases, V lost 6 bases, and 6 bases had no gene match. In germline, CDR1 is WNHNN, CDR2 SYGVQD (reference sequence). The CDR3 has 15 amino acids. CDR3 sequence (DNA): TGCGCCAGCAGCGCCGGGACAGGGGTTTACAATGAGCAGTTCTTC. It encodes CASSAGTGVYNEQFF.

The chain combines TRBV19 with TRBJ1-1; D is unclear. This CDR3 has 15 amino acids. Trimming stripped 4 bases from V and 4 bases from J, with 16 bases between. Germline-derived CDR1 and CDR2 are LNHDA and SQIVND (reference sequence). The CDR3 DNA reads as TGTGCCAGTAGTACCCTCCAGCCCAAAGGCACTGAAGCTTTCTTT. This codes for CASSTLQPKGTEAFF.

This rearrangement joins TRBV6-5 to TRBJ1-3; a possible D gene is TRBD1 (5 bases). With 4 bases removed from V and 1 base from J, the gap between germline ends came to 11 bases. Germline-derived CDR1 and CDR2 are MNHEY and SVGAGI. The CDR3 covers 15 residues. The CDR3 sequence is CASSLNQGSGNTIYF. The CDR3 nucleotides read TGTGCCAGCAGTTTAAACCAGGGATCTGGAAACACCATATATTTT.

This chain joins TRBV2 and TRBJ1-1; D gene ambiguous. The V end lost 2 bases, the J end lost 5 bases, and 15 bases lay between the germline ends. This CDR3 region has 15 residues. The germline gives CDR1 SNHLY, CDR2 FYNNEI. The CDR3 bases are TGTGCCAGCAGTGAACCTGGCCGCTCAGGAACTGAAGCTTTCTTT. Protein sequence: CASSEPGRSGTEAFF.

V usage is TRBV27 and J usage is TRBJ2-3; 16 bases are a match to TRBD2. The CDR3 runs to 17 residues. V was clipped by 4 bases and J by 2 bases; unmatched bases: 3. Germline CDR1 reads MNHEY; CDR2 reads SMNVEV (reference sequence). CDR3 coding DNA: TGTGCCAGCAGTTCCGGGACTAGCGGGGGGGCCACAGATACGCAGTATTTT. The encoded protein is CASSSGTSGGATDTQYF.

The CDR3 reads CAWSGLAGTGELFF. CDR3 DNA: TGTGCCTGGAGTGGGCTAGCGGGCACCGGGGAGCTGTTTTTT. The chain carries TRBV30 and TRBJ2-2; TRBD2 agrees at 8 bases. This CDR3 has 14 amino acids. The germline gives CDR1 GTSNPN, CDR2 SVGIG (reference sequence). Germline trimming cut 1 base from V and 4 bases from J; bases unmatched to any gene: 2.

The V and J genes are TRBV6-5 and TRBJ2-7; possibly TRBD2 for D (6 bases). From germline, CDR1 is MNHEY and CDR2 SVGAGI. Trimming pared 8 bases from V and 3 bases from J, leaving 17 bases between. CDR3 length: 14 amino acids. The CDR3 loop is CASGERAGDYEQYV. The CDR3, as DNA: TGTGCCAGCGGGGAGCGGGCGGGTGACTACGAGCAGTACGTC.

This clone was detected a few times. V and J are TRBV9 and TRBJ1-2; 10 bases match TRBD1. Per germline, CDR1 SGDLS and CDR2 YYNGEE. V trimming: 1 base; J trimming: 6 bases; junction bases outside the gene matches: 9. The CDR3 consists of 16 residues. DNA for the CDR3: TGTGCCAGCAGCGTATTACGGGACAGGGGCCCGGATGGCTACACCTTC. Translating gives CASSVLRDRGPDGYTF.